The TCR beta chain under discussion was sequenced for a study of blood T cell repertoires in COVID-19. J lost 8 bases, V lost 6 bases, and 12 bases had no gene match. CDR3 length: 15 amino acids. Germline lookup yields CDR1 MNHEY and CDR2 SVGAGI. TCRdb's table, derived via immunoSEQ multiplex PCR, lists solely in-frame clones and lacks some. The repertoire includes about 230,000 clones, around 80% of them detected once, and around 30% sits in the top ten. The material sequenced was peripheral blood. The receptor comes from a man aged 35 to 55 with acute or convalescent COVID-19. The chain links TRBV6-5 to TRBJ2-1; TRBD2 aligns across 8 bases. CDR3 sequence reads: CASRDAGGRADEQFF. For the CDR3, the DNA is TGTGCCAGCAGGGATGCGGGAGGTCGGGCAGATGAGCAGTTCTTC.